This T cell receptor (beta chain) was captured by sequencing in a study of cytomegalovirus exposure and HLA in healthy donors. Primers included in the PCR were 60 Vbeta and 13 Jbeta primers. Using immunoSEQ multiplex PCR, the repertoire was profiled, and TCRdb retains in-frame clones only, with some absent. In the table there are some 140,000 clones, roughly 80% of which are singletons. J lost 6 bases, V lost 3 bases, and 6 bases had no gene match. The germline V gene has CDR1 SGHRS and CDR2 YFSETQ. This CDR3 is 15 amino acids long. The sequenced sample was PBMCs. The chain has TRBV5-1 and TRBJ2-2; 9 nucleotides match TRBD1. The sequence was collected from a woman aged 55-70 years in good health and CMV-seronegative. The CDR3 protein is CASSSPGQGPGELFF. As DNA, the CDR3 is TGCGCCAGCAGCTCCCCGGGACAGGGACCCGGGGAGCTGTTTTTT.